This section outlines one T cell receptor (beta chain) sequence together with its context. Its specific antigen is unknown. Qualities for individual bases were not recorded, and no much larger clone is one base off. This entry is derived from a study of T cell responses to AZD1222 COVID-19 vaccine (dated by TCRdb to about 2021). Regarding the study in general: AZD1222 recipients given second doses at about 4 weeks or at about 12 weeks were pooled, since spike-specific TCR depth and breadth were not found to differ between the two schedules. Trial participants were enrolled by age into subgroups of 18-55, 56-69 and 70-plus years, and 148, 28 and 57 TCR-sequenced participants, respectively, were included in these subgroups. A total of 233 trial participants underwent TCR sequencing, of whom some 200 had received two doses of AZD1222 and around 25 had received two doses of the MenACWY control vaccine. What the research found in general, with its limitations: Conclusions about previously exposed vaccinees were limited because only six AZD1222 recipients were SARS-CoV-2 seropositive at baseline. Reportedly, close to half of the unique spike-specific TCRs recognized epitopes lying outside the regions that are mutated in the B.1.351 and B.1.1.7 variants. After two AZD1222 doses, both the breadth and the depth of spike-specific TCRs were significantly higher than at day 0 and than in MenACWY recipients. Participants were mostly white British and included more females than males, and it was suggested by the authors that clonal diversity may have been underestimated. The 56-69-year group was small, and its depth increase did not reach significance, likely because of low power. The vaccine-associated CD4 TCRs covered the entire spike protein, and the dominant responses fell in regions 160-218 and 743-854. Because no day 14 peak-response samples were available, repertoires were characterized only after the peak T cell response.

The CDR3 regions of human TCRbeta chains were subjected to immunosequencing. On the authors' methods: TCRs in the repertoires were matched against a reference library of SARS-CoV-2-specific TCRs that had been generated with the MIRA antigen-specificity platform. Breadth meant the fraction of unique TCRs that were SARS-CoV-2-associated, whereas depth meant the fraction of total T cells that were SARS-CoV-2-associated. Using the MIRA data, each spike-specific TCR was mapped to the spike region that the TCR reacts to and placed in a CD4 or CD8 class. Log10-transformed breadth and depth values were compared by one-way ANOVA with Sidak's multiple comparisons tests. TCRdb retrieved this table from immuneACCESS and kept in-frame rearrangements only. Not all clones are present; in checked studies, unresolved V genes account for under half, and no reason is known for the remainder. That table supplies the V and J calls and clone size; D and trimming were determined from the DNA. The sample records 70,000 or so clones, more than 70% of which are singletons. The leading ten clones occupy roughly 7.4% of the sample.

The sample's time point label, decoded: baseline before first vaccination. The vaccinee samples were drawn from two UK trials, COV001 and COV002, one of which was a single-blind randomized controlled phase 2/3 trial testing AZD1222 (ChAdOx1 nCoV-19) in healthy adults. Trial participant PBMC samples were collected at day 0 and day 28 after the second dose for TCRbeta chain sequencing. The CDR3 contains 13 residues, cysteine and phenylalanine counted. Only the CDR3 region is kept as DNA, spanning 39 bases read in frame from base 1. CDR1 and CDR2 were assigned from the germline V gene as MNHNS and SASEGT. V is pared back by 3 bases and J by 8 bases, with 11 bases lying between the germline termini.

The receptor chain draws on TRBV6-1 and TRBJ2-1, with TRBD2 tentatively as D gene (5 bases match). This clonotype originated in an adult in good health. Here the sequenced sample was peripheral blood, taken on day 0 of AZD1222 vaccination. The DNA reads as follows: TGTGCCAGCAGTGATTGGTTGAGGGATGAGCAGTTCTTC. It translates as CASSDWLRDEQFF.